This T cell receptor (beta chain) originates from a study of T cells in Graves' hyperthyroidism and ophthalmopathy. Overall study results and limits: A model using 13 V-J features told ophthalmopathy apart from stable hyperthyroidism. The model's output predicted ophthalmopathy at a median of about 6.5 months prior to onset. The blood repertoire included most of the expanded thyroid clonotypes above 0.001.

Every diagnosis used clinical symptoms, serum thyroxine and TRAb, thyroid ultrasound and orbital computed tomography. There are many counts of this clonotype. Antigen specificity is unknown. Amplification yielded TCR beta CDR3 regions, with RNA transcripts as the source. First-round RT-PCR of the TCR CDR3 relied on the HTBI primer set. In TCRdb, the multiplex PCR reads were re-called with MiXCR into one record per CDR3 protein. The sample records fewer than 650,000 distinct CDR3 sequences, roughly 15% being singletons. V lost 6 bases, J lost 8 bases, and 10 bases stayed unmatched. The germline V gene has CDR1 SNHLY and CDR2 FYNNEI. The CDR3 is made up of 15 amino acids.

The chain combines TRBV2 with TRBJ2-2; 9 bases are shared with TRBD1. The origin of this receptor is a woman aged 40 to 50 with Graves' ophthalmopathy. Material for sequencing was blood. The CDR3 is CASRTSGTGTGELFF. CDR3 nucleotides: TGTGCCAGCAGGACTTCCGGGACAGGGACGGGGGAGCTGTTTTTT.